Listed below are T cell receptor beta chains from one sample, sequenced in a study of blood T cell repertoires in COVID-19. Only in-frame clones appear in the TCRdb table, and some are missing; sequencing was by immunoSEQ multiplex PCR. The profile shows around 220,000 clones, 90% to 95% of them singletons. The sequencing sample was made of PBMCs or T cells enriched from blood (not recorded which). These receptor sequences come from a woman aged 18-29 years who had recovered from COVID-19. Each CDR3 is given with its conserved first and last residue. A D gene is named only where the DNA matches it firmly. Clone size is stated in some rows and not others, as once, few, many or a class when expanded.

j_call	clone_size	d_call	v_call	cdr3_nt	cdr3_aa
TRBJ2-7	NA	NA	TRBV14	TGTGCCAGCAGCCAAGATCGGCACAGGGAGTACGAGCAGTACTTC	CASSQDRHREYEQYF
TRBJ1-4	NA	TRBD1	TRBV5-1	TGCGCCAGCAGCTTGCGAGGGGGCGCAAATAATGAAAAACTGTTTTTT	CASSLRGGANNEKLFF
TRBJ2-1	once	TRBD2	TRBV9	TGTGCCAGCAGCGTAGCCTATAAAAACACGCGGGAGCTGAGAAATGAGCAGTTCTTC	CASSVAYKNTRELRNEQFF
TRBJ2-5	NA	NA	TRBV24-1	TGTGCCACCGGTTACCGACAGGGATTATGGGAGGAAGAGACCCAGTACTTC	CATGYRQGLWEEETQYF
TRBJ2-7	NA	TRBD2	TRBV5-4	TGTGCCAGCAGCCCCCGTGGGACTAGCGGTCCTCACTCCTACGAGCAGTACTTC	CASSPRGTSGPHSYEQYF
TRBJ2-2	NA	TRBD1	TRBV19	TGTGCCAGTAGTAGGTTTGGGACAGCTTTAAACACCGGGGAGCTGTTTTTT	CASSRFGTALNTGELFF
TRBJ1-5	NA	NA	TRBV18	TGTGCCAGCTCACCAACGACGCAGGGGAACGGGCCCCAGCATTTT	CASSPTTQGNGPQHF
TRBJ1-2	NA	NA	TRBV7-9	TGTGCCAGCAGCTTGACAGAATATGGCTACACCTTC	CASSLTEYGYTF
TRBJ2-2	NA	TRBD2	TRBV6-5	TGTGCCAGCATAGATCTAGCGGGAGCCGTCGGGGAGCTGTTTTTT	CASIDLAGAVGELFF
TRBJ1-1	NA	NA	TRBV11-1	TGTGCCAGCAGCCGAGGACAGCGGAACACTGAAGCTTTCTTT	CASSRGQRNTEAFF